Below, 2 T cell receptor beta chains from the same sample are listed, as sequenced in a study of T cell clonotyping in hematopoietic cell transplantation. The data were produced by immunoSEQ multiplex PCR, yet TCRdb's version contains in-frame clones alone and is incomplete. The repertoire holds approximately 9,000 clones, with approximately 97% as singletons. This specimen was peripheral blood mononuclear cells, taken 100 days after allogeneic stem cell transplant. The origin of the receptors is a male patient between 55 and 70 years old who had an allogeneic stem cell transplant from a related donor, so the T cells may come from the graft donor. Some clones in this sample may be carry-over from other donors' samples.

The chain recombines TRBV29-1 with TRBJ1-1; 11 nucleotides line up with TRBD1. This CDR3 is built from 16 residues. CDR1 SQVTM and CDR2 ANQGSEA come from the germline V gene. Trimming took 3 bases from V and 3 from J; bases not matched to a gene: 9. The DNA of the CDR3 is TGCAGCGTTGACCTTGGGACAGGGGGGAGGGACACTGAAGCTTTCTTT. Protein product: CSVDLGTGGRDTEAFF.

The chain is built from TRBV28 and TRBJ2-5; D perhaps matches TRBD1 (6 bases). CDR3 size: 14 residues. The germline V and J ends were trimmed by 4 bases and 1 base, with 10 bases remaining between them. Germline V CDR1 and CDR2: MDHEN, SYDVKM. Written as DNA, the CDR3 is TGTGCCAGCAGTTCGATACAGGGCCAAGAGACCCAGTACTTC. This gives the protein CASSSIQGQETQYF.